This T cell receptor beta chain originates from a study of blood T cell repertoires in COVID-19. Living in 24 US areas, the participants were between roughly 18 and 95 years of age. The V end was cut by 1 base, the J end by 1 base, with 12 bases between. Germline values: CDR1 KGHSH, CDR2 LQKENI. The CDR3 contains 16 residues. In the authors' methods: Researchers report that nucleated cell counts were estimated from reference gene primer amplification. Clones were sequenced by immunoSEQ multiplex PCR, and TCRdb holds only the in-frame ones, with some missing. Clone size and V and J calls were adopted from that table, with D and trimming inferred from the DNA. The table has around 470,000 clones, around 91% seen once.

The receptor was derived from a man in his late teens or twenties who had recovered from COVID-19. The sequenced material came from PBMCs or T cells enriched from blood (not recorded which). This rearrangement joins TRBV18 to TRBJ2-3, with D maybe TRBD2 (6 bases). CDR3 amino acids: CASSPQRGGGTDTQYF. DNA of the CDR3: TGTGCCAGCTCACCACAAAGGGGAGGCGGCACAGATACGCAGTATTTT.